A single sample is the source of the 3 T cell receptor beta chains below, sequenced in a study of cytomegalovirus exposure and HLA in healthy donors. PCR used 60 Vbeta primers and 13 Jbeta primers. Data came from immunoSEQ multiplex PCR; TCRdb stores just in-frame clones and leaves some out. The data hold approximately 140,000 clones, with around 80% observed a single time. The sequenced sample was PBMCs. Receptor source: a young man in good health and CMV-seropositive.

The genes are TRBV7-9 and TRBJ1-1, with TRBD1 as a possible D gene (5 bases). The germline V gene encodes CDR1 SEHNR and CDR2 FQNEAQ (reference sequence). Between the trimmed V and J ends, which lost 3 bases and 4 bases, there was a span of 9 bases. This CDR3 region has 13 residues. DNA of the CDR3: TGTGCCAGCAGCTTTGGGACTTCCACTGAAGCTTTCTTT. Encoded protein: CASSFGTSTEAFF.

The gene calls are TRBV27 and TRBJ1-1; D unclear. CDR1 is MNHEY, CDR2 SMNVEV, per germline (reference sequence). V lost 3 bases and J 1 base, leaving 6 bases between the germline ends. The CDR3 has 13 amino acids. DNA for the CDR3: TGTGCCAGCAGTTTCCGACAGAACACTGAAGCTTTCTTT. This gives the protein CASSFRQNTEAFF.

For this clone: Sequence at one end of the junction differs from germline and may be a read error. The DNA of the CDR3 is TGCGCCGGCAGCCCCCAACGGACAGGTTTAAACGAGCAGTACTTC. Translating it yields CAGSPQRTGLNEQYF. The gene calls are TRBV4-1 and TRBJ2-7, with 7 nucleotides matching TRBD1. The V gene's germline CDR1 is MGHRA and CDR2 YSYEKL. The CDR3 is 15 residues long.